A selection of T cell receptor beta chains follows, all from one sample in a study of tumor and adjacent non-tumor tissue in lung cancer. MiXCR, applied by TCRdb to the multiplex PCR reads, yields one record per CDR3 protein. Here the sample spans 60,000 to 85,000 distinct CDR3 sequences, 65% to 80% being singletons. Material: distant non-tumor lung tissue. The receptors here all came from a man between 60 and 75 years old with non-small cell lung cancer. CDR3s include the opening cysteine and the closing phenylalanine or tryptophan. A D gene is named only where the DNA matches it firmly. Not all rows give a size; the values are once, few, many and, for expanded clones, a class.

V	D	J	size	CDR3	DNA
TRBV12-3/TRBV12-4	TRBD1	TRBJ1-5	-	CASRQGGAQSQHF	TGCGCCAGCAGACAGGGCGGGGCTCAGTCCCAGCATTTT
TRBV29-1	-	TRBJ1-1	-	CSIGEGESTEAVF	TGCAGCATTGGTGAAGGGGAGAGCACTGAAGCTGTCTTT
TRBV6-2/TRBV6-3	-	TRBJ2-1	-	CTSSYNIGGSFPPEQFF	TGTACCAGCAGTTACAATATAGGCGGAAGTTTCCCCCCTGAGCAGTTCTTC
TRBV2	TRBD2	TRBJ2-5	few	CASGLAGDQETQYF	TGTGCCAGTGGACTAGCGGGAGATCAGGAGACCCAGTACTTC
TRBV30	TRBD1	TRBJ2-3	-	CAWSGGTGAADTQYF	TGTGCCTGGAGTGGCGGGACAGGGGCGGCAGATACGCAGTATTTT
TRBV4-1	TRBD2	TRBJ2-2	-	CASSPRTRLAGETGELIF	TGCGCCAGCAGCCCGCGAACCCGACTAGCGGGAGAAACCGGGGAACTGATTTTT
TRBV6-2/TRBV6-3	TRBD2	TRBJ2-1	-	CVSSYNIRGSLPPEQFF	TGTGTCAGCAGTTACAATATACGCGGGAGTTTGCCCCCAGAGCAGTTCTTC
TRBV28	-	TRBJ2-2	-	CASSLPGAMNTGELSF	TGTGCCAGCAGCTTGCCGGGAGCGATGAACACCGGGGAGCTGTCTTTT
TRBV29-1	-	TRBJ1-1	-	CSVRGTTNTGAMF	TGCAGCGTTCGGGGCACCACCAACACTGGAGCTATGTTT
TRBV6-5	-	TRBJ2-2	-	CAITYRPNTGELFF	TGTGCCATCACTTACAGACCGAACACCGGGGAGCTGTTTTTT
TRBV28	TRBD2	TRBJ2-2	-	CASSTIPGLAEYQNTGELFF	TGTGCCAGCAGCACCATTCCGGGACTAGCGGAATACCAGAACACCGGGGAGCTGTTTTTT
TRBV5-4	-	TRBJ2-6	once	CVSSLVRYGAYVLTF	TGTGTCAGCAGCTTGGTTCGCTATGGGGCCTACGTCCTGACTTTC
TRBV5-4	TRBD1	TRBJ1-4	many	CASSPQQGNEKLFF	TGTGCCAGCAGCCCGCAACAGGGGAATGAAAAACTGTTTTTT
TRBV29-1	-	TRBJ2-5	-	CSVETGVQDTQYF	TGTAGCGTTGAAACAGGTGTACAAGATACCCAATACTTC
TRBV6-1	-	TRBJ1-6	-	CASTAGVPLRF	TGTGCCAGCACTGCGGGGGTACCCCTCCGCTTT
TRBV29-1	-	TRBJ2-7	-	CSLVRDSSYEQYF	TGCAGTCTTGTGCGGGACAGCTCTTACGAGCAGTACTTC
TRBV9	TRBD1	TRBJ1-1	few	CASSAEQGNTEALF	TGTGCCAGCAGCGCGGAACAGGGGAACACTGAAGCTCTCTTT
TRBV5-5	-	TRBJ2-3	-	CATSRWGERPDSQYF	TGTGCCACCAGCCGGTGGGGAGAGCGGCCAGATTCTCAGTATTTT
TRBV11-1	-	TRBJ2-7	-	CASSLIIYGEDYF	TGTGCCAGCAGCTTAATTATTTACGGCGAGGATTACTTC
TRBV28	-	TRBJ1-5	-	CASSQYPGQPQLF	TGTGCCAGCAGCCAATACCCCGGCCAGCCCCAGCTTTTT